This T cell receptor (beta chain) was recovered during a study of cytomegalovirus exposure and HLA in healthy donors. With 0 bases clipped from V and 4 bases from J, the junction kept 4 bases outside the gene matches. The length of the CDR3 is 15 residues. The germline V gene has CDR1 SGHRS and CDR2 YFSETQ. Use of 60 Vbeta and 13 Jbeta primers characterized the PCR. The assay was immunoSEQ multiplex PCR, and TCRdb's table has in-frame clones only and misses some. Of some 140,000 clones in the sample, roughly three quarters were seen once. V is TRBV5-1 and J is TRBJ1-1; the match to TRBD1 covers 9 bases. The sequence derives from a man aged 40-55 years in good health and CMV-seronegative. The sample taken for sequencing was PBMCs. CDR3: CASSLGQGGVTEAFF. CDR3 DNA sequence: TGCGCCAGCAGCTTGGGACAGGGGGGGGTCACTGAAGCTTTCTTT.